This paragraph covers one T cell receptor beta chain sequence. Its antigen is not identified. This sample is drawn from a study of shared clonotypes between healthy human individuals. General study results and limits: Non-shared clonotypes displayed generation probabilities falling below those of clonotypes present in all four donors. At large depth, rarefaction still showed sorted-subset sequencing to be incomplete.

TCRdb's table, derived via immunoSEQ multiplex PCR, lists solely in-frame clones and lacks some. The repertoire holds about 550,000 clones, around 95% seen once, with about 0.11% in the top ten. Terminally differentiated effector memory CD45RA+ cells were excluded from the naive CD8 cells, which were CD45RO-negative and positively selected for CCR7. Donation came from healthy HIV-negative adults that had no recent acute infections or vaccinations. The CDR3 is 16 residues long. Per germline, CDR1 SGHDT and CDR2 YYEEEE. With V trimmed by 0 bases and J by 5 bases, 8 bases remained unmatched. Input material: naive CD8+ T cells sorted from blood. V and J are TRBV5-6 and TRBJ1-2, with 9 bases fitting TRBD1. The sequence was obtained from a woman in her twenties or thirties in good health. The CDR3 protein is CASSLGASQGAYGYTF. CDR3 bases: TGTGCCAGCAGCTTGGGCGCATCACAGGGGGCGTATGGCTACACCTTC.